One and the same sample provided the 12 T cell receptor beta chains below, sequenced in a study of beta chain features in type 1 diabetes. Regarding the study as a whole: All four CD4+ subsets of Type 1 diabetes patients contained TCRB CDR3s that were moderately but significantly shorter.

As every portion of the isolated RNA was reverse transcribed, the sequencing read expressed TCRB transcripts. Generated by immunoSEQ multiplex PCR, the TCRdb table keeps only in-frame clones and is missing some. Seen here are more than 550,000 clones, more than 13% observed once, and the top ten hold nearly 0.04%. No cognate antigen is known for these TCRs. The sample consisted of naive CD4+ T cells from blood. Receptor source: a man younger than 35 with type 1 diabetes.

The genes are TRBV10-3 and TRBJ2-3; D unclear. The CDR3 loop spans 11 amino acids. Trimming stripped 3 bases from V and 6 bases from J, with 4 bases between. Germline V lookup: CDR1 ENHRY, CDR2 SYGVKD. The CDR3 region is CAISDPDTQYF. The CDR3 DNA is TGTGCCATCAGTGATCCGGATACGCAGTATTTT.

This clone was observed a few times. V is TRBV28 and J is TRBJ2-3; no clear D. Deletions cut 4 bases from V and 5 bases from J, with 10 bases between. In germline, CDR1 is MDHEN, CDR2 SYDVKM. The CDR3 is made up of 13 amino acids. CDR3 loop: CASSWQVEDTQYF. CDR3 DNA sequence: TGTGCCAGCAGTTGGCAGGTCGAAGATACGCAGTATTTT.

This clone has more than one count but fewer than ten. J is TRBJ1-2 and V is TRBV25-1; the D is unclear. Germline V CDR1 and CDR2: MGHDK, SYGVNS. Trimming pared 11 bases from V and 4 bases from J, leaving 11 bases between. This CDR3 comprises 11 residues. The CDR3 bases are TGTGCCTCTGCGGCCTCCTATGGCTACACCTTC. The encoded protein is CASAASYGYTF.

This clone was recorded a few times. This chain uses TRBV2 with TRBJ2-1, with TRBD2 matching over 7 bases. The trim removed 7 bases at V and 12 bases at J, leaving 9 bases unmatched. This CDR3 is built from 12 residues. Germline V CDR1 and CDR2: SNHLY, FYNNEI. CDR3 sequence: CASMTGTGGQFF. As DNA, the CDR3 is TGTGCCAGCATGACGGGCACGGGGGGGCAGTTCTTC.

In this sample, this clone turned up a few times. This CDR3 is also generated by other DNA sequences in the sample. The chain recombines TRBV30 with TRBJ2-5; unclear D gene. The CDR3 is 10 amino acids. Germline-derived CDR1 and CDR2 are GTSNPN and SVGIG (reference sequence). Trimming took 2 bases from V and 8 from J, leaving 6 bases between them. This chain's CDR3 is CAWSLETQYF. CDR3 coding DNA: TGTGCCTGGAGTCTGGAAACCCAGTACTTC.

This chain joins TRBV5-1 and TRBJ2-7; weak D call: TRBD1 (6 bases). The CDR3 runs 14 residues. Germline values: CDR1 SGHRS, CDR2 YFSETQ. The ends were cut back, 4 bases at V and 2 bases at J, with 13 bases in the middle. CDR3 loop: CASSPQGQTYEQYF. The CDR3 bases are TGCGCCAGCAGCCCTCAGGGGCAAACCTACGAGCAGTACTTC.

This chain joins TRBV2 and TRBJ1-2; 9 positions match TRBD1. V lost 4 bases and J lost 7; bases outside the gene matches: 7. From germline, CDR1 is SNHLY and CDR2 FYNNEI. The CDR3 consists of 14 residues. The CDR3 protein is CASSVLEQGAGYTF. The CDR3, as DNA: TGTGCCAGCAGTGTGCTGGAACAGGGGGCTGGCTACACCTTC.

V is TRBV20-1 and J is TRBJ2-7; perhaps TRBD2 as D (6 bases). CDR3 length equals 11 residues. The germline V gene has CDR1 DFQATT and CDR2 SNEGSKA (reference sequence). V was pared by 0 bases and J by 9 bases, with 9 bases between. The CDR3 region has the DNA TGCAGTGCTAGAGACAGGGACTGGCAGTACTTC. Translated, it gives CSARDRDWQYF.

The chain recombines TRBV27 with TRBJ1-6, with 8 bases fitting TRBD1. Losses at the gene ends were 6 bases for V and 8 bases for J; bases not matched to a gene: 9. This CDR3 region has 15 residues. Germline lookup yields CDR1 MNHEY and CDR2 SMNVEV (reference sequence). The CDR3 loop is CASRLFDRGYSPLHF. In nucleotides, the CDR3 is TGTGCCAGCAGGCTCTTTGACAGGGGATATTCACCCCTCCACTTT.

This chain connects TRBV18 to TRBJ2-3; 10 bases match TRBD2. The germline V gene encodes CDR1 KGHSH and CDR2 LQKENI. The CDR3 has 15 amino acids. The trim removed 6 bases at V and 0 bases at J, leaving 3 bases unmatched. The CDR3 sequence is CASSLTSGSTDTQYF. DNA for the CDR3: TGTGCCAGCTCGCTGACTAGCGGGAGCACAGATACGCAGTATTTT.

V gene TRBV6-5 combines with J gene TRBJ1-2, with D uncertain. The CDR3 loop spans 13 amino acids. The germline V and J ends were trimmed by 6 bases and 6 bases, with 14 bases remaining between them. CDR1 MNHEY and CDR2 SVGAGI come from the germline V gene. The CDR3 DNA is TGTGCCAGCAGATCGACGGGTCCACATGGCTACACCTTC. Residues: CASRSTGPHGYTF.

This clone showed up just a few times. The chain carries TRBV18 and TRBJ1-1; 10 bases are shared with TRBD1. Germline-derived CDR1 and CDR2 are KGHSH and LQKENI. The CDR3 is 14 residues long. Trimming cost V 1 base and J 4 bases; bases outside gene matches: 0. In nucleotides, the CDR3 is TGTGCCAGCTCACCACGGGACAGGGGCACTGAAGCTTTCTTT. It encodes CASSPRDRGTEAFF.